One and the same sample provided the 3 T cell receptor beta chains below, sequenced in a study of CD8+ T cells in alopecia areata. The sequencing template was cDNA reverse transcribed from extracted RNA. The table came from immunoSEQ multiplex PCR; TCRdb's copy has only in-frame clones and leaves some out. This table has some 170,000 clones, 67% appearing once. Sequenced material: CD8+ T cells sorted from blood, taken at week 0. These receptors all come from a human donor with alopecia areata.

V usage is TRBV27 and J usage is TRBJ1-5; tentatively, D is TRBD1 (6 bases). The germline V and J ends were trimmed by 2 bases and 5 bases, with 10 bases remaining between them. CDR1 is MNHEY and CDR2 is SMNVEV in the germline V gene (reference sequence). The CDR3 covers 14 residues. DNA for the CDR3: TGTGCCAGCAGTTTACTGGGGGGCCATCAGCCCCAGCATTTT. This translates into CASSLLGGHQPQHF.

This clone appeared a single time. The chain combines TRBV15 with TRBJ1-5; D not certain. Per germline, CDR1 LNHNV and CDR2 YYDKDF (reference sequence). Trimming shortened V by 8 bases and J by 4 bases, and 12 bases separated the two germline ends. The CDR3 is 13 residues long. CDR3 sequence (DNA): TGTGCCACCTCTCTGGAGGGAAATCAGCCCCAGCATTTT. Translation: CATSLEGNQPQHF.

V gene TRBV5-1 combines with J gene TRBJ2-7, with 8 bases identical to TRBD1. This CDR3 is 14 amino acids long. Germline CDR1 reads SGHRS; CDR2 reads YFSETQ. Trimming at V came to 2 bases and at J to 2 bases, leaving 3 bases not matched to a gene. The DNA for the CDR3 is TGCGCCAGCAGCTTCGGGACAGGTACCTACGAGCAGTACTTC. Amino acid sequence: CASSFGTGTYEQYF.